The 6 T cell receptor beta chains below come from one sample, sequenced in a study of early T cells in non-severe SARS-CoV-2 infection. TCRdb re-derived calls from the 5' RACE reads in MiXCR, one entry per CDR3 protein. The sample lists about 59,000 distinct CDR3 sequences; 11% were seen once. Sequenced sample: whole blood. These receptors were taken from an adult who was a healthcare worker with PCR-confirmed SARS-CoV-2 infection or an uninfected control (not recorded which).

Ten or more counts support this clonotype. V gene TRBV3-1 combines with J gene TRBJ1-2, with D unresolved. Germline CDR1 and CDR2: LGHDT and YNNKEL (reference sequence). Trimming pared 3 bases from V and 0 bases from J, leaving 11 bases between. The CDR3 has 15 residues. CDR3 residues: CASSQRLETNYGYTF. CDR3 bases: TGTGCCAGCAGCCAGCGATTGGAGACTAACTATGGCTACACCTTC.

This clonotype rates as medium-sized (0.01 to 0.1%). As DNA, the CDR3 is TGTGCCATCAGTGATTCTGACAGGCGTGGTGAGCAGTTCTTC. Encoded protein: CAISDSDRRGEQFF. The chain carries TRBV10-3 and TRBJ2-1; possibly TRBD1 for D (6 bases). V was trimmed by 3 bases and J by 9 bases, leaving 15 bases between them. This CDR3 comprises 14 residues. Germline CDR1 reads ENHRY; CDR2 reads SYGVKD.

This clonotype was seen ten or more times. The CDR3 DNA is TGCAGTGCCCACAGGGAGGGAACTGAAGCTTTCTTT. Translating it yields CSAHREGTEAFF. The chain combines TRBV20-1 with TRBJ1-1, with D possibly being TRBD1 (6 bases). The CDR3 consists of 12 residues. Germline lookup yields CDR1 DFQATT and CDR2 SNEGSKA (reference sequence). The V gene lost 6 bases and the J gene lost 5 bases, with 13 bases spanning the gap.

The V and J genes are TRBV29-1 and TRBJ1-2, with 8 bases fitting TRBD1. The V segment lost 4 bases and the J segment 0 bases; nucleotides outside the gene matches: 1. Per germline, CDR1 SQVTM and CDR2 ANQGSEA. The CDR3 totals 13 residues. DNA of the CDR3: TGCAGCGTTGCGGACAGGGCTAACTATGGCTACACCTTC. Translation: CSVADRANYGYTF.

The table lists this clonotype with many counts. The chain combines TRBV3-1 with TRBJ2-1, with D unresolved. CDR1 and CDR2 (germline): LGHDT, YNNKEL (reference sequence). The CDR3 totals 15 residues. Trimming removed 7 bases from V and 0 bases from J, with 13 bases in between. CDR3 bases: TGTGCCAGCACCCCTGTTCCGAACTCCTACAATGAGCAGTTCTTC. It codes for CASTPVPNSYNEQFF.

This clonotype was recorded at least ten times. CDR3 bases: TGTGCCAGCAGTATGGGGTACGACTACGAGCAGTACTTC. Protein product: CASSMGYDYEQYF. The chain has TRBV9 and TRBJ2-7, with D unclear. This CDR3 is 13 amino acids long. V lost 5 bases and J 3 bases, leaving 12 bases between the germline ends. Germline lookup yields CDR1 SGDLS and CDR2 YYNGEE.